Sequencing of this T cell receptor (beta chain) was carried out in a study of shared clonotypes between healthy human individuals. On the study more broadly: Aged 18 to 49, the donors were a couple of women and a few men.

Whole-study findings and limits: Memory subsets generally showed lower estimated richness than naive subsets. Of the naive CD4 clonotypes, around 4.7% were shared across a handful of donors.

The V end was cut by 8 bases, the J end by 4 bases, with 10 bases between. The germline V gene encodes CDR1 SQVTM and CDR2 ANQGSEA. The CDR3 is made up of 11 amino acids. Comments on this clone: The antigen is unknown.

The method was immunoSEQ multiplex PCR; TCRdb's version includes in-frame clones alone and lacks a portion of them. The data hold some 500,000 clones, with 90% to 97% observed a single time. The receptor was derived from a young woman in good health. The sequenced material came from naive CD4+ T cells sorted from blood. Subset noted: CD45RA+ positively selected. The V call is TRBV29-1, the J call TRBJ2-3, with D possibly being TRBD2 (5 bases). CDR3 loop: CSTRTADTQYF. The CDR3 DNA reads TGCAGCACTCGGACTGCAGATACGCAGTATTTT.